This record concerns one T cell receptor (beta chain) sequence. The data belong to a study of T cell responses to AZD1222 COVID-19 vaccine. TCRdb keeps only in-frame clones here, not all; method: immunoSEQ multiplex PCR. This sample carries 150,000 to 200,000 clones, 90% of them seen once, and the ten largest clones take less than 6.5%. This CDR3 has 12 amino acids. CDR1 and CDR2 from the germline V gene are SGHNT and YYREEE (reference sequence). V dropped 4 bases and J dropped 4 bases, with 6 bases sitting between them. The V and J genes are TRBV5-4 and TRBJ2-1; perhaps TRBD1 as D (5 bases). The sample here was peripheral blood, taken 28 days after the second AZD1222 dose. This receptor was identified in an adult who received the AZD1222 COVID-19 vaccine. The CDR3 DNA follows: TGTGCCAGCAGCGGACAATACAATGAGCAGTTCTTC. Amino acids: CASSGQYNEQFF.